What follows describes a single T cell receptor beta chain. Its antigen is not identified. The junction differs from germline at one of its ends, possibly a read error. The data stem from a study of vaccination effects on CD4 cells after COVID-19. Study-level findings and limits: Clones induced by infection and by vaccine showed marked clonal contraction late after vaccination.

The repertoire was sequenced with immunoSEQ multiplex PCR; TCRdb's copy has only in-frame clones and lacks some. The profile shows 55,000 to 75,000 clones, under 75% of them singletons. Before sequencing took place, the ViraFEST assay used viral peptide pools to expand antigen-specific CD4+ T cells. With approximately 10 days of culture completed, CD4+ T cells were isolated. All vaccine recipients tested negative for nucleocapsid antibodies and had never contracted SARS-CoV-2 infection. Peptides at approximately 10 ug/ml and IL-2 at approximately 9.1 IU/ml were added to 1.5 million to 2 million PBMC per well. Germline V gene sequence: CDR1 MNHNY, CDR2 SVGAGI (reference sequence). This CDR3 has 14 amino acids.

This TCR derives from a human donor who received a COVID-19 vaccine. The sequenced sample was CD4+ T cells from PBMCs cultured with HCoV-OC43 spike peptides, obtained before COVID-19 vaccination. Subset reported: HCoV-OC43 spike overlapping peptide pool stimulation. The rearrangement links TRBV6-6 to TRBJ2-4; 8 bases match TRBD1. The CDR3 is CASTYVQGANIQYF. The CDR3 DNA reads as TGTGCCAGCACTTACGTGCAGGGGGCGAACATTCAGTACTTC.